This is a list of T cell receptor beta chains from one sample in a study of T-cell reconstitution after alpha-beta-depleted transplantation in children. MiXCR was run by TCRdb on the PCR reads, yielding one entry per CDR3 protein. The data contain 700,000 or so distinct CDR3 sequences, around 13% of them singletons. Sequencing used PBMCs, obtained before TCRalphabeta/CD19-depleted stem cell transplant. Receptors originate from a girl aged 2-10 years with congenital amegakaryocytic thrombocytopenia, due to receive a stem cell transplant. CDR3s include the opening cysteine and the closing phenylalanine or tryptophan. The D gene is left open where the match is weak. The listing skips clone size in some rows; elsewhere it reads once, few, many or a size class.

abundance	v_gene	d_gene	j_gene	CDR3aa	CDR3nt
few	TRBV11-2	NA	TRBJ1-6	CASSIGEGLYNSPLHF	TGTGCCAGCAGCATAGGAGAGGGACTGTATAATTCACCCCTCCACTTT
NA	TRBV12-3/TRBV12-4	TRBD2	TRBJ2-2	CASSRGLAGGPGTGELFF	TGTGCCAGCAGTCGGGGACTAGCGGGAGGGCCGGGCACCGGGGAGCTGTTTTTT
NA	TRBV9	TRBD1	TRBJ2-7	CASSVTGQGAYEQYF	TGTGCCAGCAGCGTAACCGGACAGGGGGCCTACGAGCAGTACTTC
NA	TRBV9	NA	TRBJ2-6	CASTPEDTDLYGANVLTF	TGTGCCAGCACCCCAGAGGACACCGATTTATACGGGGCCAACGTCCTGACTTTC
many	TRBV7-7	NA	TRBJ2-2	CASTSGGGELFF	TGTGCCAGCACCTCCGGCGGCGGGGAGCTGTTTTTT
many	TRBV20-1	NA	TRBJ2-1	CSAREISGLQFF	TGCAGTGCTAGAGAGATATCGGGGCTGCAGTTCTTC
few	TRBV28	NA	TRBJ2-7	CASQVSVRLEQYF	TGTGCCAGCCAGGTTTCAGTTCGTCTCGAGCAGTACTTC
many	TRBV3-1	TRBD1	TRBJ1-4	CASRSRDREKLFF	TGTGCCAGCAGGTCCCGGGACAGGGAAAAACTGTTTTTT
few	TRBV11-2	NA	TRBJ1-6	CASSFELRSPLHF	TGTGCCAGCAGCTTTGAATTACGTTCACCCCTCCACTTT
few	TRBV5-6	TRBD2	TRBJ2-3	CASSSRTSGSGTDTQYF	TGTGCCAGCAGCTCCAGGACTAGCGGGAGTGGGACAGATACGCAGTATTTT
few	TRBV7-9	NA	TRBJ2-1	CASSPRPRGSYNEQFF	TGTGCCAGCAGCCCCAGACCACGCGGGTCGTACAATGAGCAGTTCTTC
many	TRBV20-1	NA	TRBJ2-7	CSAFWGEQYF	TGCAGTGCTTTCTGGGGGGAGCAGTACTTC
NA	TRBV11-2	TRBD2	TRBJ2-1	CASSGGVRLANEQFF	TGTGCCAGCAGCGGAGGCGTCCGACTAGCCAATGAGCAGTTCTTC
many	TRBV11-2	NA	TRBJ1-4	CASRPGRLVATNEKLFF	TGTGCCAGCAGGCCGGGACGATTGGTAGCAACTAATGAAAAACTGTTTTTT
few	TRBV19	NA	TRBJ1-5	CASSPDRIGNQPQHF	TGTGCCAGTAGTCCCGACAGGATTGGGAATCAGCCCCAGCATTTT
few	TRBV11-2	NA	TRBJ2-1	CASRPVEGRRGDEQFF	TGTGCCAGCAGGCCCGTTGAGGGTAGGAGGGGGGATGAGCAGTTCTTC
NA	TRBV5-5	TRBD2	TRBJ2-7	CASRTSGTDEQYF	TGTGCCAGTAGGACTAGCGGGACGGACGAGCAGTACTTC
few	TRBV12-3/TRBV12-4	NA	TRBJ2-5	CASSSPPGGTQETQYF	TGTGCCAGCAGTTCCCCTCCGGGCGGGACCCAAGAGACCCAGTACTTC
few	TRBV7-8	TRBD1	TRBJ1-1	CASSPIDRANTEAFF	TGTGCCAGCAGCCCGATAGACAGGGCGAACACTGAAGCTTTCTTT
NA	TRBV20-1	TRBD2	TRBJ2-2	CSASQLAGVNTGELFF	TGCAGTGCTTCCCAACTAGCGGGAGTGAACACCGGGGAGCTGTTTTTT
NA	TRBV7-3	NA	TRBJ1-1	CASSLSGEGITEAFF	TGTGCCAGCAGCTTATCTGGGGAAGGGATCACTGAAGCTTTCTTT
once	TRBV3-1	NA	TRBJ1-2	CASTQEVSGNYGYTF	TGTGCCAGCACCCAAGAAGTCAGCGGGAACTATGGCTACACCTTC
NA	TRBV27	NA	TRBJ2-1	CASSFQDRFNEQFF	TGTGCCAGCAGTTTCCAGGACAGATTCAATGAGCAGTTCTTC
NA	TRBV7-9	TRBD2	TRBJ2-7	CASSLSAGAPYEQYF	TGTGCCAGCAGCTTATCCGCGGGAGCCCCCTACGAGCAGTACTTC
NA	TRBV10-3	TRBD2	TRBJ2-1	CAISERSGRANNEQFF	TGTGCCATCAGTGAGCGTAGCGGGAGGGCTAACAATGAGCAGTTCTTC
few	TRBV7-2	NA	TRBJ2-6	CASSFRGANVLTF	TGTGCCAGCAGCTTTAGGGGGGCCAACGTCCTGACTTTC
many	TRBV4-1	NA	TRBJ2-7	CASSQEGGSYEQYF	TGCGCCAGCAGCCAAGAAGGGGGCTCCTACGAGCAGTACTTC
few	TRBV27	NA	TRBJ1-5	CASSKYRDQPQHF	TGTGCCAGCAGTAAGTACAGGGATCAGCCCCAGCATTTT
few	TRBV10-3	TRBD2	TRBJ2-2	CAIGRVETENTGELFF	TGTGCCATCGGGAGGGTCGAGACAGAGAACACCGGGGAGCTGTTTTTT
many	TRBV20-1	NA	TRBJ2-7	CSASPARGSKQYF	TGCAGTGCTAGCCCTGCTAGGGGGAGCAAGCAGTACTTC
NA	TRBV15	NA	TRBJ1-5	CATSREVGNQPQHF	TGTGCCACCAGCAGAGAGGTGGGGAATCAGCCCCAGCATTTT
many	TRBV4-1	NA	TRBJ2-7	CASSQEGLASEQYF	TGCGCCAGCAGCCAAGAAGGTTTAGCATCCGAGCAGTACTTC
many	TRBV20-1	NA	TRBJ2-4	CSAYRDRTLAKNIQYF	TGCAGTGCTTACAGAGACAGGACCCTAGCCAAAAACATTCAGTACTTC
NA	TRBV28	NA	TRBJ2-5	CASSVQGQETQYF	TGTGCCAGCAGTGTTCAGGGTCAAGAGACCCAGTACTTC
NA	TRBV7-9	NA	TRBJ2-7	CASSLPNSGVYEQYF	TGTGCCAGCAGCTTACCGAATAGCGGAGTCTACGAGCAGTACTTC
many	TRBV20-1	TRBD2	TRBJ2-3	CSATTRGTSGPTDTQYF	TGCAGTGCTACCACCCGCGGGACTAGCGGTCCCACAGATACGCAGTATTTT
NA	TRBV28	TRBD2	TRBJ2-3	CASSFGLAVGIDTQYF	TGTGCCAGCAGCTTCGGACTAGCGGTAGGCATAGATACGCAGTATTTT
NA	TRBV28	NA	TRBJ2-1	CASSSVLSSYNEQFF	TGTGCCAGCAGTTCTGTTCTAAGCTCCTACAATGAGCAGTTCTTC
many	TRBV29-1	TRBD2	TRBJ2-1	CSVEDLAGGYNEQFF	TGCAGCGTTGAAGACCTAGCGGGAGGCTACAATGAGCAGTTCTTC
many	TRBV29-1	NA	TRBJ2-3	CSVLGQTSTDTQYF	TGCAGCGTCTTAGGACAGACTAGCACAGATACGCAGTATTTT
few	TRBV24-1	NA	TRBJ2-1	CATSDSYKLSSYNEQFF	TGTGCCACCAGTGATTCCTACAAGTTGAGCTCCTACAATGAGCAGTTCTTC
many	TRBV6-5	TRBD1	TRBJ2-3	CASSYSQGADTQYF	TGTGCCAGCAGTTACAGTCAGGGGGCAGATACGCAGTATTTT
many	TRBV29-1	NA	TRBJ2-7	CSVDGGGTYEQYF	TGCAGCGTTGATGGCGGAGGGACCTACGAGCAGTACTTC
many	TRBV6-6	NA	TRBJ2-5	CASSYSSETQYF	TGTGCCAGCAGTTACTCTTCGGAGACCCAGTACTTC
few	TRBV29-1	NA	TRBJ2-3	CSVEDAESGADTQYF	TGCAGCGTTGAAGACGCGGAATCTGGGGCAGATACGCAGTATTTT
many	TRBV3-1	NA	TRBJ2-3	CASSQVGSTDTQYF	TGTGCCAGCAGCCAAGTGGGGTCCACAGATACGCAGTATTTT
many	TRBV20-1	NA	TRBJ1-2	CSAPQGGYGYTF	TGCAGTGCTCCACAGGGCGGCTATGGCTACACCTTC
NA	TRBV7-9	TRBD2	TRBJ2-7	CASSFSGSPHEQYF	TGTGCCAGCAGCTTTAGCGGGAGTCCCCACGAGCAGTACTTC
NA	TRBV12-3/TRBV12-4	NA	TRBJ1-2	CDSSLLGGSGYTF	TGTGACAGCAGCCTCCTGGGGGGCTCTGGCTACACCTTC
many	TRBV12-3/TRBV12-4	NA	TRBJ1-1	CASSLRETEAFF	TGTGCCAGCAGTCTCAGGGAAACTGAAGCTTTCTTT
NA	TRBV15	NA	TRBJ1-4	CATSRDIRAGEKLFF	TGTGCCACCAGCAGAGATATCAGGGCAGGTGAAAAACTGTTTTTT
many	TRBV12-3/TRBV12-4	NA	TRBJ2-3	CASSLVGLRASRDTQYF	TGTGCCAGCAGCCTCGTGGGACTTCGGGCTAGCAGAGATACGCAGTATTTT
many	TRBV20-1	TRBD2	TRBJ2-3	CSARILAGGAGTPDTQYF	TGCAGTGCTAGAATCCTAGCGGGAGGCGCGGGGACCCCAGATACGCAGTATTTT
few	TRBV5-1	TRBD1	TRBJ2-5	CASSEGQGETQYF	TGCGCCAGCAGCGAAGGACAGGGTGAGACCCAGTACTTC
NA	TRBV5-1	TRBD2	TRBJ2-7	CASSGVAGSYEQYF	TGCGCCAGCAGTGGTGTAGCGGGGTCCTACGAGCAGTACTTC